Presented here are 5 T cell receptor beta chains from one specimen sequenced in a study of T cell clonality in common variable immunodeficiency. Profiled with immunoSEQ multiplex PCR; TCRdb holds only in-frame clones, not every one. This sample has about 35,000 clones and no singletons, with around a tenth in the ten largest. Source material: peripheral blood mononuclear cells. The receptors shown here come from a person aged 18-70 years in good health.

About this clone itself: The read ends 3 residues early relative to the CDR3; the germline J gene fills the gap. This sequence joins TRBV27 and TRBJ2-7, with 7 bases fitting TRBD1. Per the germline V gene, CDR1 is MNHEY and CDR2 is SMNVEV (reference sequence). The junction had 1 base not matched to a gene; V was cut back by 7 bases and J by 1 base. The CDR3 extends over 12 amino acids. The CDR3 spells CASKTGSYEQYF. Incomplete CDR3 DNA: TGTGCCAGCAAGACAGGGTCCTACGAG.

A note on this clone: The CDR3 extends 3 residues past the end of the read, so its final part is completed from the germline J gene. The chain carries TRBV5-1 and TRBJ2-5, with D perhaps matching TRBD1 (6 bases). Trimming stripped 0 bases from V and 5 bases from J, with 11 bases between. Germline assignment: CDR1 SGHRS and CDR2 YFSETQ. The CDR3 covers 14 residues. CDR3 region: CASSLGAGEETQYF. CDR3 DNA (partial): TGCGCCAGCAGCTTGGGGGCAGGGGAGGAGACC.

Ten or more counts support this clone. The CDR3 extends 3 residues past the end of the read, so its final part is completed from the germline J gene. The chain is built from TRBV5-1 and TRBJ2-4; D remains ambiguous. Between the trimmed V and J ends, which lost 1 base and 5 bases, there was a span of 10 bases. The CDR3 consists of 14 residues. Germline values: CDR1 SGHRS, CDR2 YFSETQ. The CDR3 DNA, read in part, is TGCGCCAGCAGCTTGACGAGCGCTGAAAACATT. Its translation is CASSLTSAENI. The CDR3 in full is CASSLTSAENIQYF.

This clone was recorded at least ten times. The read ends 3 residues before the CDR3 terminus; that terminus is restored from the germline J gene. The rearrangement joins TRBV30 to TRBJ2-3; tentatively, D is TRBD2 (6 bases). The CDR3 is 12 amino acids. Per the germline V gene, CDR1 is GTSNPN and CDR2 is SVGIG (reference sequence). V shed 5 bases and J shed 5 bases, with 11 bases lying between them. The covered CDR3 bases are TGTGCCTGGGGGACTGACTTAGATACG. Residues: CAWGTDLDT. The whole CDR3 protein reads CAWGTDLDTQYF.

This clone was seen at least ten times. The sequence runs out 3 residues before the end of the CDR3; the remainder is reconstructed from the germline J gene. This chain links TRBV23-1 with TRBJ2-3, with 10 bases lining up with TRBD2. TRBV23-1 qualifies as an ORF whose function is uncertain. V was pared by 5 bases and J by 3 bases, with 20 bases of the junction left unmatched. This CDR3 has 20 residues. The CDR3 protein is CASSNPRTSGRAGYTDTQYF. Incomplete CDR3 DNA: TGCGCCAGCAGTAATCCCAGGACTAGCGGAAGAGCCGGTTATACAGATACG.